Listed here is a single T cell receptor beta chain. The sample is drawn from a study of cytomegalovirus exposure and HLA in healthy donors. The CDR3 covers 14 residues. Per the germline V gene, CDR1 is SEHNR and CDR2 is FQNEAQ (reference sequence). V was pared by 5 bases and J by 2 bases, with 10 bases between. The PCR was carried out with 60 Vbeta primers and 13 Jbeta primers. Data came from immunoSEQ multiplex PCR; TCRdb stores just in-frame clones and leaves some out. The data show 150,000 to 200,000 clones, just under 80% seen once. The clonotype comes from a woman in her forties or fifties in good health and CMV-seropositive. Sample: PBMCs. This sequence joins TRBV7-9 and TRBJ1-3, with D maybe TRBD1 (6 bases). CDR3 in amino acids: CASSQGQAGNTIYF. DNA of the CDR3: TGTGCCAGCAGCCAGGGACAAGCTGGAAACACCATATATTTT.